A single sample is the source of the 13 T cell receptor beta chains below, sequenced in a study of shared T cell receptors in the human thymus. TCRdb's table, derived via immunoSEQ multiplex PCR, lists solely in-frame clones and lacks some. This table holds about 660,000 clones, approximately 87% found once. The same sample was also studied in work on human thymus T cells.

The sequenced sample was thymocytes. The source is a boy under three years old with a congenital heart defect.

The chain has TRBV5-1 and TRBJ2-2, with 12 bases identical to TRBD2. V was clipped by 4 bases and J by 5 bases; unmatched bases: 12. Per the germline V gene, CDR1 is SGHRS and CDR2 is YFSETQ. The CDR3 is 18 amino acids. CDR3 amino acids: CASSPSPSGRAGTGELFF. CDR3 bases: TGCGCCAGCAGCCCGTCCCCTAGCGGGAGGGCCGGGACCGGGGAGCTGTTTTTT.

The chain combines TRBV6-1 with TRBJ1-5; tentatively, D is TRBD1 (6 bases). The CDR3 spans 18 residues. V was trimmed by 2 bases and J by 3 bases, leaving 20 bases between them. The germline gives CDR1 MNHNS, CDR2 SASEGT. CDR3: CASSEPSTDSQFNQPQHF. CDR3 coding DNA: TGTGCCAGCAGTGAACCTTCCACGGACAGTCAATTCAATCAGCCCCAGCATTTT.

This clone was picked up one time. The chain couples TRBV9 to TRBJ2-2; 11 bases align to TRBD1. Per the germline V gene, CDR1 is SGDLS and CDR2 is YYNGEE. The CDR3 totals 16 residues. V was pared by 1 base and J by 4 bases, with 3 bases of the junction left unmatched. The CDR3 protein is CASSVRTGGGTGELFF. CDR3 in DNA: TGTGCCAGCAGCGTAAGGACAGGGGGCGGCACCGGGGAGCTGTTTTTT.

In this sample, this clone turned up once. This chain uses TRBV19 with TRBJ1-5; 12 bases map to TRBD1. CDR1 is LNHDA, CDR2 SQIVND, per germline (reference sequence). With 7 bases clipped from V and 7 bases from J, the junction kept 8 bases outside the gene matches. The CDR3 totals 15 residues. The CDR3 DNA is TGTGCCAGTACGGGGACAGGGGGCGAAGGACAGCCCCAGCATTTT. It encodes CASTGTGGEGQPQHF. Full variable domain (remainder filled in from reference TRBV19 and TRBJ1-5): DGGITQSPKYLFRKEGQNVTLSCEQNLNHDAMYWYRQDPGQGLRLIYYSQIVNDFQKGDIAEGYSVSREKKESFPLTVTSAQKNPTAFYLCASTGTGGEGQPQHFGDGTRLSIL.

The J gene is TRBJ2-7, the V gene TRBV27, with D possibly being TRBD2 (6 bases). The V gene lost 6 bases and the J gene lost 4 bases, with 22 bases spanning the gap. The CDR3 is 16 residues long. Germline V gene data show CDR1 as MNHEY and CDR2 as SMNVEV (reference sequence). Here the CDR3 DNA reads TGTGCCAGCAGCCCCGTTGGGGGGTTTTCGGCATACGAGCAGTACTTC. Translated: CASSPVGGFSAYEQYF.

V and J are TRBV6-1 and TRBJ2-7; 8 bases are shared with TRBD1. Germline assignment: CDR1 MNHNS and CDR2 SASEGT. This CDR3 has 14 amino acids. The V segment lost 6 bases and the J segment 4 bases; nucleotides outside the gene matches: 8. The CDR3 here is CASSKANRGYEQYF. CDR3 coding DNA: TGTGCCAGCAGCAAGGCTAACAGGGGGTACGAGCAGTACTTC.

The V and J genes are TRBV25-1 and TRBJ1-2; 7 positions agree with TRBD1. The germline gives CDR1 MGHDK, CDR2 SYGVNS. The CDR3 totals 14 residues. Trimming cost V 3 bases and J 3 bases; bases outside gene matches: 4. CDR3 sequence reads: CASSESGTDYGYTF. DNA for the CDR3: TGTGCCAGCAGTGAGTCCGGGACAGACTATGGCTACACCTTC.

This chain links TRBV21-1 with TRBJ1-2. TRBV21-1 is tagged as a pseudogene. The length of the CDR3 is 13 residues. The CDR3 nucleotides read TGTGCCAGCAGCTCGTTCGGGAACTATGGCTACACCTTC. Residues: CASSSFGNYGYTF.

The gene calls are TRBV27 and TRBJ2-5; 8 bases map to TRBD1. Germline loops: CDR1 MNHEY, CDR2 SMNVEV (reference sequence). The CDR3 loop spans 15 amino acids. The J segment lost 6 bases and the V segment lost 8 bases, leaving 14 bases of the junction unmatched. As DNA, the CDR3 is TGTGCCAGCTGGACAGGGAGAACGCCCTTGAAGACCCAGTACTTC. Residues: CASWTGRTPLKTQYF.

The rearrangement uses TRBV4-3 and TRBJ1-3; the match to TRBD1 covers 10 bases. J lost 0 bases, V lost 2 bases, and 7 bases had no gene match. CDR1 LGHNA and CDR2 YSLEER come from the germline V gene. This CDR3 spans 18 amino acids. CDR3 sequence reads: CASSQLGQGVLSGNTIYF. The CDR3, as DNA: TGCGCCAGCAGCCAATTAGGACAGGGGGTCCTCTCTGGAAACACCATATATTTT.

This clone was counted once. The chain's CDR3 is CASISSYEQYF. CDR3 nucleotide sequence: TGTGCCAGCATTAGCTCCTACGAGCAGTACTTC. The chain recombines TRBV6-1 with TRBJ2-7; D remains unclear. The V gene lost 7 bases and the J gene lost 0 bases, with 4 bases spanning the gap. The CDR3 runs 11 residues. CDR1 is MNHNS and CDR2 is SASEGT in the germline V gene.

This CDR3 reads CASSVPVSGTYQETQYF. In nucleotides, the CDR3 is TGTGCCAGCTCGGTCCCCGTCAGCGGAACCTACCAAGAGACCCAGTACTTC. This chain joins TRBV7-9 and TRBJ2-5; TRBD2 might be the D (5 bases). With 8 bases removed from V and 0 bases from J, the gap between germline ends came to 22 bases. The CDR3 runs to 17 residues. CDR1 is SEHNR and CDR2 is FQNEAQ in the germline V gene (reference sequence). Combining the CDR3 with reference TRBV7-9 and TRBJ2-5 gives the whole variable domain DTGVSQNPRHKITKRGQNVTFRCDPISEHNRLYWYRQTLGQGPEFLTYFQNEAQLEKSRLLSDRFSAERPKGSFSTLEIQRTEQGDSAMYLCASSVPVSGTYQETQYFGPGTRLLVL.

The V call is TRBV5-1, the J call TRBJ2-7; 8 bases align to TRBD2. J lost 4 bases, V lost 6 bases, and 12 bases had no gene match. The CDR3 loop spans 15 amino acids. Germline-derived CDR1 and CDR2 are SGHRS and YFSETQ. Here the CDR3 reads CASTSGTRDLYEQYF. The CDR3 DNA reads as TGCGCCAGCACCTCCGGGACTAGGGACCTTTACGAGCAGTACTTC. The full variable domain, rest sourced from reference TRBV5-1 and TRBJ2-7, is KAGVTQTPRYLIKTRGQQVTLSCSPISGHRSVSWYQQTPGQGLQFLFEYFSETQRNKGNFPGRFSGRQFSNSRSEMNVSTLELGDSALYLCASTSGTRDLYEQYFGPGTRLTVT.